These T cell receptor beta chains were read from a single sample in a study of blood T cell repertoires in COVID-19. Assay: immunoSEQ multiplex PCR; the TCRdb copy retains only in-frame clones and omits some. The table records 150,000 to 190,000 clones, approximately 85% of them present only once. The sequenced material came from peripheral blood. These receptors were collected from a woman in her sixties or seventies with COVID-19, enrolled during active disease. The CDR3 runs from the conserved cysteine through the conserved F or W. The D gene is left open where the match is weak. The listing skips clone size in some rows; elsewhere it reads once, few, many or a size class.

v_gene	d_gene	abundance	j_gene	CDR3aa	CDR3nt
TRBV6-5	.	.	TRBJ1-1	CASSWSEVTEAFF	TGTGCCAGCAGTTGGTCAGAAGTGACTGAAGCTTTCTTT
TRBV18	TRBD1	once	TRBJ1-1	CASSEGTGNTEAFF	TGTGCCAGCTCAGAGGGGACAGGGAACACTGAAGCTTTCTTT
TRBV29-1	TRBD2	.	TRBJ2-3	CSVRVAGSTDTQYF	TGCAGCGTTCGAGTAGCGGGTTCCACAGATACGCAGTATTTT
TRBV6-4	TRBD1	.	TRBJ2-3	CASSVQGDADTQYF	TGTGCCAGCAGTGTACAGGGGGACGCAGATACGCAGTATTTT
TRBV5-1	.	.	TRBJ2-7	CASRATSGYEQYF	TGCGCCAGCAGAGCTACATCAGGCTACGAGCAGTACTTC
TRBV15	TRBD2	.	TRBJ2-1	CATSRGGSVPISYNEQFF	TGTGCCACCAGCAGAGGCGGGAGCGTCCCAATCTCCTACAATGAGCAGTTCTTC
TRBV7-2	TRBD1	.	TRBJ1-1	CASSPGGREAFF	TGTGCCAGCAGCCCAGGGGGCCGTGAAGCTTTCTTT
TRBV30	.	.	TRBJ1-2	CAWSVRRGHGYTF	TGTGCCTGGAGTGTACGAAGAGGTCACGGCTACACCTTC
TRBV5-8	.	.	TRBJ1-2	CASSFSGASTF	TGTGCCAGCAGCTTTTCTGGAGCCTCCACCTTC
TRBV25-1	.	.	TRBJ1-1	CATQGWNTEAFF	TGTGCCACGCAGGGTTGGAACACTGAAGCTTTCTTT
TRBV5-1	TRBD2	.	TRBJ2-1	CASSSFGTSGNNEQFF	TGCGCCAGCAGCTCATTCGGGACTAGCGGTAACAATGAGCAGTTCTTC
TRBV5-1	TRBD1	.	TRBJ1-1	CASSYNGQGGDEAFF	TGCGCCAGCAGCTACAACGGACAGGGCGGGGATGAAGCTTTCTTT
TRBV18	TRBD1	.	TRBJ1-2	CASSRAQTGSYGYTF	TGTGCCAGCTCCCGGGCCCAGACAGGGAGCTATGGCTACACCTTC
TRBV9	.	.	TRBJ1-2	CASSVATGPGSYGYTF	TGTGCCAGCAGCGTAGCTACAGGGCCAGGGAGCTATGGCTACACCTTC
TRBV5-1	TRBD1	.	TRBJ2-1	CASSPTGGNYNEQFF	TGCGCCAGCAGCCCGACAGGGGGCAACTACAATGAGCAGTTCTTC
TRBV5-6	TRBD1	.	TRBJ1-2	CASSYNTGTGPYGYTF	TGTGCCAGCAGCTACAACACCGGGACAGGCCCCTATGGCTACACCTTC
TRBV5-6	.	.	TRBJ1-5	CASSSLRGGSDQPQHF	TGTGCCAGCAGCTCCCTAAGGGGGGGCTCGGATCAGCCCCAGCATTTT
TRBV27	TRBD1	.	TRBJ1-5	CASRPDRGGQPQHF	TGTGCCAGCAGGCCGGACAGGGGAGGCCAGCCCCAGCATTTT
TRBV5-1	TRBD1	.	TRBJ1-1	CASSEGTGWNTEAFF	TGCGCCAGCAGCGAAGGGACAGGGTGGAACACTGAAGCTTTCTTT
TRBV11-2	TRBD2	.	TRBJ2-3	CASSLQRGLADTQYF	TGTGCCAGCAGCTTACAGCGGGGGTTAGCAGATACGCAGTATTTT
TRBV5-1	TRBD1	.	TRBJ1-2	CASSLQSGTGFYGYTF	TGCGCCAGCAGCTTGCAATCCGGGACAGGGTTCTATGGCTACACCTTC
TRBV19	TRBD2	.	TRBJ2-5	CASSSRTGGPIETQYF	TGTGCCAGTAGTTCTAGAACGGGAGGGCCAATAGAGACCCAGTACTTC
TRBV7-3	TRBD2	once	TRBJ2-2	CASSPSGPTGELFF	TGTGCCAGCAGCCCTAGCGGCCCCACCGGGGAGCTGTTTTTT
TRBV7-9	.	.	TRBJ1-6	CASSLSGDSPLHF	TGTGCCAGCAGCTTATCCGGGGATTCACCCCTCCACTTT
TRBV2	.	.	TRBJ1-5	CASSEDSSGNQPQHF	TGTGCCAGCAGTGAAGACAGCTCGGGCAATCAGCCCCAGCATTTT
TRBV3-1/TRBV3-2	TRBD1	.	TRBJ1-4	CASSPSRGQSEKLFF	TGTGCCAGCAGCCCATCCAGGGGGCAAAGTGAAAAACTGTTTTTT
TRBV7-9	TRBD1	.	TRBJ1-5	CASSRQGRRGNQPQHF	TGTGCCAGCAGCCGACAGGGAAGGAGGGGGAATCAGCCCCAGCATTTT
TRBV2	.	many	TRBJ2-2	CASTLQGTDTGELFF	TGTGCCAGCACCCTACAGGGAACGGACACCGGGGAGCTGTTTTTT
TRBV7-3	.	.	TRBJ2-3	CASSHTDTQYF	TGTGCCAGCAGTCACACAGATACGCAGTATTTT
TRBV19	TRBD2	.	TRBJ2-1	CASSILAGRSHEQFF	TGTGCCAGTAGTATTCTAGCGGGAAGGTCCCATGAGCAGTTCTTC
TRBV10-3	TRBD2	few	TRBJ2-1	CAISESSSGGRNEQFF	TGTGCCATCAGTGAGTCGTCCAGCGGGGGGCGGAATGAGCAGTTCTTC
TRBV7-2	TRBD2	.	TRBJ2-1	CARGLGGGYNEQFF	TGTGCCAGAGGACTGGGCGGGGGTTACAATGAGCAGTTCTTC
TRBV7-9	.	.	TRBJ1-1	CASSLLGGTEAFF	TGTGCCAGCAGCTTATTGGGGGGCACTGAAGCTTTCTTT
TRBV9	TRBD1	.	TRBJ1-1	CASSPWTGRDTEAFF	TGTGCCAGCAGCCCTTGGACAGGGCGGGACACTGAAGCTTTCTTT
TRBV7-2	.	.	TRBJ1-6	CASSAARGNSPLHF	TGTGCCAGCAGCGCAGCCCGGGGTAATTCACCCCTCCACTTT
TRBV6-2/TRBV6-3	.	.	TRBJ1-5	CASSYAGGRSNQPQHF	TGTGCCAGCAGTTACGCGGGGGGCAGGAGCAATCAGCCCCAGCATTTT
TRBV7-3	TRBD2	.	TRBJ2-1	CASSLSLAGSYNEQFF	TGTGCCAGCAGCTTATCACTAGCGGGATCCTACAATGAGCAGTTCTTC
TRBV18	TRBD1	.	TRBJ2-1	CASSLGTGWDNEQFF	TGTGCCAGCTCTCTAGGGACAGGGTGGGACAATGAGCAGTTCTTC
TRBV29-1	TRBD1	.	TRBJ1-2	CSVATKFLTGTGFSGYTF	TGCAGCGTCGCAACAAAATTTTTAACCGGGACAGGATTTTCTGGCTACACCTTC
TRBV5-1	TRBD1	.	TRBJ1-3	CASSSRGHGGNTIYF	TGCGCCAGCAGCTCTAGGGGGCACGGTGGAAACACCATATATTTT
TRBV6-2/TRBV6-3	.	.	TRBJ1-2	CASSLRTSYGYTF	TGTGCCAGCAGTCTCAGGACTTCCTATGGCTACACCTTC
TRBV6-2/TRBV6-3	TRBD2	.	TRBJ2-1	CASSYLLAGLNEQFF	TGTGCCAGCAGTTACCTTCTAGCGGGCCTCAATGAGCAGTTCTTC
TRBV7-3	TRBD1	once	TRBJ1-6	CASSLTGVGSPLHF	TGTGCCAGCAGCCTTACAGGGGTCGGTTCACCCCTCCACTTT
TRBV27	.	.	TRBJ2-7	CASSLVPRQGGFGYEQYF	TGTGCCAGCAGTTTAGTTCCCCGTCAGGGGGGATTCGGCTACGAGCAGTACTTC